This entry describes one T cell receptor (beta chain). Its antigen is unknown. Within one base of it there is no much larger clone, and no base qualities were kept. The same CDR3 arises from other DNA sequences in this sample as well. This specimen comes from a study of blood T cell repertoires in COVID-19 (dated by TCRdb to 2018 to 2020). A note on the overall study: Samples covering the acute and convalescent phases of COVID-19 were provided by collaborators in the United States, Italy and Spain. The material from the prospective study consisted of cDNA or gDNA derived from T cells, B-cell-depleted T cells, or PBMCs. The dataset comprised deeply sampled blood TCRbeta repertoires from subjects exposed to, actively infected with, or recovered from COVID-19. The repertoires were released in a freely available public database meant as a resource for research on the immune response to SARS-CoV-2. The samples were drawn from two sources: the first 160 participants of the ongoing ImmuneRACE study, and approximately 1,300 subjects contributed by 6 global collaborators. The sample metadata nearly always contained a de-identified subject ID, COVID-19 status, age in years and sex. HLA class I and class II types, where available, came from metadata supplied by the sample provider rather than from assay-based typing.

The full study reports these points: Clinical and demographic metadata were provided uncurated, with the amount varying by source and participant.

A second Seattle source provided samples from volunteer blood donors who had recovered from COVID-19. Each collaborating institution followed its own protocols to collect whole blood in K2EDTA tubes. For TCRbeta analysis, collaborator samples were shipped as frozen whole blood, as isolated PBMCs, or as DNA extracted from either sample type. TCRbeta CDR3 regions were amplified from genomic DNA using the immunoSEQ Assay, a bias-controlled multiplex PCR. On the study's bioinformatics: Within the assay, amplification of reference gene primers was used to estimate how many nucleated cells each sample contained. To quantify the absolute abundance of each unique TCRbeta CDR3 rearrangement, sequence reads were collapsed and filtered. Productive Simpson clonality was computed per sample as the square root of Simpson's diversity index over productive rearrangements. TCRdb limited this immuneACCESS table to in-frame rearrangements with V and J called. A share of clones is missing; checked studies link under half to unresolved V genes, and the rest is unexplained. The V and J calls and clone size were taken over from that table, and D and trimming were inferred from the DNA. The sample includes approximately 310,000 clones, with over 75% observed a single time. The ten top clones hold approximately 8.1% of the sample.

Trimming removed 5 bases from V and 3 bases from J; the gene matches leave 2 bases unexplained. The germline V gene (reference sequence) provides CDR1 SEHNR and CDR2 FQNEAQ. Measured from the cysteine to the phenylalanine, the CDR3 is 13 residues long. Kept here is only the CDR3 DNA, which spans 39 bases and is read in frame from base 1. The clonotype comes from a woman aged 50 to 60 who had recovered from COVID-19. The V gene is TRBV7-9 and the J gene is TRBJ1-2; TRBD1 lines up with 8 middle nucleotides. The sample taken for sequencing was peripheral blood. The DNA reads TGTGCCAGCAGCCTACAGGGGGACTATGGCTACACCTTC. This codes for CASSLQGDYGYTF.